The 8 T cell receptor beta chains reported below all come from one sample, sequenced in a study of T cell clonotyping in hematopoietic cell transplantation. Sequencing was performed with immunoSEQ multiplex PCR; in TCRdb, only in-frame clones are kept and a portion is missing. Among under 7,500 clones listed, around nine tenths were seen once. The sample in question was peripheral blood mononuclear cells, obtained 100 days after allogeneic stem cell transplant. Receptor source: a male patient aged 40-55 years who had an allogeneic stem cell transplant from an unrelated donor, so the T cells may come from the graft donor. Some clones in this sample may be carry-over from other donors' samples.

The CDR3 sequence is CASRSGALQETQYF. CDR3 nucleotide sequence: TGTGCCAGCCGTAGCGGGGCACTCCAAGAGACCCAGTACTTC. The rearrangement uses TRBV2 and TRBJ2-5, with 8 bases that match TRBD2. CDR1 SNHLY and CDR2 FYNNEI come from the germline V gene. This CDR3 contains 14 residues. The V segment lost 8 bases and the J segment 1 base; nucleotides outside the gene matches: 6.

The chain uses TRBV11-2 and TRBJ1-2; a possible D gene is TRBD1 (6 bases). The length of the CDR3 is 16 residues. Germline values: CDR1 SGHAT, CDR2 FQNNGV. The V gene lost 5 bases and the J gene lost 2 bases, with 18 bases spanning the gap. The CDR3 protein is CASSKFQDSLNYGYTF. CDR3 in DNA: TGTGCCAGCAGCAAGTTTCAGGACAGCCTAAACTATGGCTACACCTTC.

V and J are TRBV11-1 and TRBJ1-1; 8 nucleotides align to TRBD1. J gave up 1 base and V 7 bases, and 8 bases lay outside the gene matches. The CDR3 has 15 residues. Germline CDR1 is SGHAT and CDR2 is FQDESV (reference sequence). CDR3 DNA: TGTGCCAGCATCCAAGGGACAGGCAGGAACACTGAAGCTTTCTTT. Its translation: CASIQGTGRNTEAFF.

As DNA, the CDR3 is TGTGCCAGCAGTGTTACTACTGACACCGGGGAGCTGTTTTTT. This sequence encodes CASSVTTDTGELFF. The rearrangement links TRBV6-4 to TRBJ2-2; unclear D gene. The CDR3 totals 14 residues. Trimming pared 4 bases from V and 3 bases from J, leaving 9 bases between. The germline V gene has CDR1 MRHNA and CDR2 SNTAGT.

The chain employs TRBV28 and TRBJ1-5, with 8 bases matching TRBD1. V lost 1 base and J lost 3; bases outside the gene matches: 5. There are 16 residues in the CDR3. Germline assignment: CDR1 MDHEN and CDR2 SYDVKM. The CDR3 DNA sequence: TGTGCCAGCAGTTTATCAGGGGGCGCGCCCAATCAGCCCCAGCATTTT. This encodes CASSLSGGAPNQPQHF.

The rearrangement links TRBV28 to TRBJ1-1; 10 bases are shared with TRBD1. This CDR3 region has 15 residues. Looked up from germline, CDR1 is MDHEN and CDR2 is SYDVKM. The V segment lost 3 bases and the J segment 1 base; nucleotides outside the gene matches: 2. CDR3 in DNA: TGTGCCAGCAGTTTTTGGGACAGGGGGAACACTGAAGCTTTCTTT. This codes for CASSFWDRGNTEAFF.

The chain joins TRBV4-1 to TRBJ2-5, with D maybe TRBD1 (6 bases). V was cut by 4 bases and J by 3 bases, with 18 bases left in between. This CDR3 is 16 amino acids long. Per germline, CDR1 MGHRA and CDR2 YSYEKL. This chain's CDR3 is CASSRLPTGHEETQYF. In DNA form, the CDR3 reads TGCGCCAGCAGCCGCCTCCCGACAGGACACGAAGAGACCCAGTACTTC.

V and J are TRBV28 and TRBJ2-1; TRBD2 matches 16 bases. Germline V gene data show CDR1 as MDHEN and CDR2 as SYDVKM. This CDR3 region has 18 residues. The V and J ends lost 6 bases and 15 bases, in that order; junction bases with no gene match: 20. The CDR3 DNA follows: TGTGCCAGCAGCCACCCTCCGGGACTAGCGGGGGGGCCGTGGGAGGGGTTCTTC. Translating gives CASSHPPGLAGGPWEGFF.